Shown below are 23 T cell receptor beta chains from a single sample sequenced in a study of T cells in Graves' hyperthyroidism and ophthalmopathy. Authors of the study amplified TCR beta CDR3 regions from RNA transcripts. HTBI primers were the set used in a first-round RT-PCR of the TCR CDR3. TCRdb itself ran the multiplex PCR reads through MiXCR, one entry per CDR3 protein. The data contain about 640,000 distinct CDR3 sequences, roughly 15% of them singletons. The sample taken for sequencing was blood. Receptors originate from a woman in her forties or fifties with Graves' ophthalmopathy.

This chain links TRBV20-1 with TRBJ2-7, with no clear D. The V and J ends lost 0 bases and 1 base respectively, with 13 bases between them. In germline, CDR1 is DFQATT, CDR2 SNEGSKA (reference sequence). This CDR3 has 15 amino acids. Here the CDR3 DNA reads TGCAGTGCTAGAGATTTTCGTTTGGTGTCCTACGAGCAGTACTTC. Translating it yields CSARDFRLVSYEQYF.

Many counts were recorded for this clonotype. V gene TRBV5-1 combines with J gene TRBJ2-7; D is tentatively TRBD1 or TRBD2 (5 bases each). V was clipped by 4 bases and J by 0 bases, with 11 bases between them. Germline V gene data show CDR1 as SGHRS and CDR2 as YFSETQ. The length of the CDR3 is 14 residues. The CDR3 region has the DNA TGCGCCAGCAGCGGGGACGCGAGCTCCTACGAGCAGTACTTC. Protein sequence: CASSGDASSYEQYF.

This clonotype was picked up many times. V usage is TRBV6-6 and J usage is TRBJ2-7; weak D call: TRBD2 (6 bases). Deletions cut 1 base from V and 7 bases from J, with 11 bases between. CDR3 size: 13 residues. Looked up from germline, CDR1 is MNHNY and CDR2 is SVGAGI (reference sequence). CDR3 DNA sequence: TGTGCCAGCAGTTACTTCTACGGGGGTGAGCAGTACTTC. This gives the protein CASSYFYGGEQYF.

Details on this clonotype: One junction end disagrees with the germline gene, perhaps due to a read error. The chain combines TRBV7-9 with TRBJ1-4, with D possibly matching TRBD1 (5 bases). CDR1 is SEHNR, CDR2 FQNEAQ, per germline (reference sequence). This CDR3 is built from 21 residues. The chain's CDR3 is CASSLASFARAVTATNEELFF. The CDR3 DNA follows: TGTGCCAGCAGCTTAGCGTCGTTCGCCAGGGCCGTGACTGCAACTAATGAAGAACTGTTTTTT. Complete variable domain (other parts from reference TRBV7-9 and TRBJ1-4): DTGVSQNPRHKITKRGQNVTFRCDPISEHNRLYWYRQTLGQGPEFLTYFQNEAQLEKSRLLSDRFSAERPKGSFSTLEIQRTEQGDSAMYLCASSLASFARAVTATNEELFFGSGTQLSVL.

This clonotype occurred a few times. The chain combines TRBV7-8 with TRBJ1-3; possible D gene TRBD1, 5 bases. Trimming removed 5 bases from V and 0 bases from J, with 8 bases in between. CDR1 and CDR2 (germline): SGHVS, FQNEAQ. The CDR3 covers 14 residues. The CDR3 nucleotides read TGTGCCAGCAGCAACAGGATCTCTGGAAACACCATATATTTT. Protein product: CASSNRISGNTIYF.

This clonotype was observed a handful of times. The J gene is TRBJ1-6, the V gene TRBV2, with a weak D call TRBD1 (5 bases). The ends were cut back, 2 bases at V and 8 bases at J, with 10 bases in the middle. Germline-derived CDR1 and CDR2 are SNHLY and FYNNEI. The CDR3 runs 14 residues. CDR3 protein: CASSEWQGDSPLHF. The CDR3 bases are TGTGCCAGCAGTGAATGGCAGGGAGATTCACCCCTCCACTTT.

This clonotype was counted at least ten times. This rearrangement joins TRBV20-1 to TRBJ2-3; 8 nucleotides align to TRBD2. The CDR3 contains 15 residues. In germline, CDR1 is DFQATT, CDR2 SNEGSKA (reference sequence). V shed 1 base, J shed 0 bases, and the junction held 3 bases outside the gene matches. CDR3: CSARGASGSTDTQYF. The CDR3, as DNA: TGCAGTGCTAGAGGGGCTAGCGGGAGCACAGATACGCAGTATTTT.

A word on this clonotype: This may arise from a read error, as a much more abundant clone is one base away. The chain is built from TRBV7-2 and TRBJ2-1, with D perhaps matching TRBD1 or TRBD2 (5 bases each). Per the germline V gene, CDR1 is SGHTA and CDR2 is FQGNSA. The CDR3 runs to 14 residues. In nucleotides, the CDR3 is TGTGCCTGCAGCTTACTCGGGACGAACAATGAGCAGTTCTTC. It translates to CACSLLGTNNEQFF.

This clonotype was detected only a few times. The DNA for the CDR3 is TGTGCCAGCAGCCCCGACTTGACAGCTAACTATGGCTACACCTTC. Its protein product is CASSPDLTANYGYTF. The chain is built from TRBV7-3 and TRBJ1-2; D possibly corresponds to TRBD1 (5 bases). The germline gives CDR1 SGHTA, CDR2 FQGTGA. CDR3 length: 15 residues. V dropped 5 bases and J dropped 0 bases, with 13 bases sitting between them.

This clonotype was counted ten times or more. The CDR3: CASSFAGITATNNSPLHF. The CDR3 DNA reads TGTGCCAGCAGTTTCGCAGGGATAACAGCGACCAATAATTCACCCCTCCACTTT. V and J are TRBV27 and TRBJ1-6, with TRBD1 as a possible D gene (5 bases). The germline CDR1 and CDR2 sequences are MNHEY and SMNVEV (reference sequence). CDR3 length: 18 residues. Trimming removed 3 bases from V and 5 bases from J, with 20 bases in between.

The genes are TRBV4-2 and TRBJ1-1; D is uncertain. The V end lost 0 bases, the J end lost 3 bases, and 5 bases lay between the germline ends. Germline assignment: CDR1 LGHNA and CDR2 YNFKEQ. The CDR3 consists of 13 residues. The CDR3 nucleotides read TGTGCCAGCAGCCAAGAACATGACACTGAAGCTTTCTTT. Translated, it gives CASSQEHDTEAFF.

This clonotype was recorded at least ten times. V usage is TRBV28 and J usage is TRBJ2-4; D perhaps matches TRBD1 (6 bases). The CDR3 covers 15 residues. Trimming shortened V by 4 bases and J by 1 base, and 11 bases separated the two germline ends. Per the germline V gene, CDR1 is MDHEN and CDR2 is SYDVKM. This CDR3 reads CASSSTGSAKNIQYF. As DNA, the CDR3 is TGTGCCAGCAGTTCTACAGGGTCGGCCAAAAACATTCAGTACTTC.

The rearrangement joins TRBV19 to TRBJ2-7, with 7 bases that match TRBD2. This CDR3 is 14 amino acids long. Germline trimming cut 2 bases from V and 5 bases from J; bases unmatched to any gene: 6. CDR1 is LNHDA and CDR2 is SQIVND in the germline V gene (reference sequence). CDR3 sequence: CASSIFGRADEQYF. The CDR3 region has the DNA TGTGCCAGTAGTATATTTGGGAGGGCGGACGAGCAGTACTTC.

This clonotype has a count of ten or more. The V and J genes are TRBV7-9 and TRBJ2-4; D tentatively reads TRBD1 or TRBD2 (7 bases each). Germline CDR1 and CDR2: SEHNR and FQNEAQ (reference sequence). CDR3 length: 16 residues. Deletions cut 4 bases from V and 7 bases from J, with 20 bases between. The CDR3 reads CASSSRGDSGWNIQYF. CDR3 bases: TGTGCCAGCAGCTCACGGGGGGACAGCGGTTGGAACATTCAGTACTTC.

This clonotype was picked up many times. The rearrangement joins TRBV18 to TRBJ1-5; D remains unclear. The V end lost 2 bases, the J end lost 4 bases, and 6 bases lay between the germline ends. Looked up from germline, CDR1 is KGHSH and CDR2 is LQKENI. The CDR3 extends over 13 amino acids. The CDR3 DNA reads TGTGCCAGCTCACCAAGGCAGAATCAGCCCCAGCATTTT. Amino acid sequence: CASSPRQNQPQHF.

The chain combines TRBV12-3 or TRBV12-4 with TRBJ1-5; the D is unclear. The ends were cut back, 3 bases at V and 2 bases at J, with 14 bases in the middle. This CDR3 is built from 16 residues. The CDR3 DNA follows: TGTGCCAGCAGTTTGAATCCCCCAACGGGCAATCAGCCCCAGCATTTT. Its protein product is CASSLNPPTGNQPQHF.

The rearrangement uses TRBV7-9 and TRBJ1-2; 8 bases align to TRBD1. CDR3 length: 15 amino acids. The germline CDR1 and CDR2 sequences are SEHNR and FQNEAQ (reference sequence). The trim removed 0 bases at V and 4 bases at J, leaving 4 bases unmatched. Here the CDR3 DNA reads TGTGCCAGCAGCTTAGCGGCGGGACAGGCCTATGGCTACACCTTC. Translating it yields CASSLAAGQAYGYTF.

This clonotype was seen at least ten times. The chain recombines TRBV13 with TRBJ2-4; D not resolved. The germline CDR1 and CDR2 sequences are PRHDT and FYEKMQ (reference sequence). The CDR3 is made up of 14 amino acids. V lost 5 bases to trimming and J lost 5 bases, with 13 bases between them. The CDR3 protein is CASSPFGMENIQYF. The DNA of the CDR3 is TGTGCCAGCAGCCCCTTTGGGATGGAAAACATTCAGTACTTC.

CDR3 coding DNA: TGTGCCAGCAGTACAGAGGCGGGGGGCGGCGGTGAAAAACTGTTTTTT. It is translated as CASSTEAGGGGEKLFF. V is TRBV28 and J is TRBJ1-4; D possibly corresponds to TRBD1 (6 bases). This CDR3 has 16 amino acids. Germline V gene lookup returns CDR1 MDHEN and CDR2 SYDVKM. V was cut by 5 bases and J by 7 bases, with 20 bases left in between.

The chain joins TRBV9 to TRBJ2-2, with D perhaps matching TRBD1 or TRBD2 (5 bases each). V was cut by 0 bases and J by 6 bases, with 15 bases left in between. The CDR3 has 16 residues. Germline lookup yields CDR1 SGDLS and CDR2 YYNGEE. CDR3 sequence: CASSVEASRVAGELFF. CDR3 in DNA: TGTGCCAGCAGCGTAGAGGCTAGCAGGGTCGCCGGGGAGCTGTTTTTT. The full variable domain, completed using reference TRBV9 and TRBJ2-2, is DSGVTQTPKHLITATGQRVTLRCSPRSGDLSVYWYQQSLDQGLQFLIQYYNGEERAKGNILERFSAQQFPDLHSELNLSSLELGDSALYFCASSVEASRVAGELFFGEGSRLTVL.

Many counts were recorded for this clonotype. V usage is TRBV28 and J usage is TRBJ1-1, with D unresolved. V dropped 6 bases and J dropped 1 base, with 12 bases sitting between them. The germline CDR1 and CDR2 sequences are MDHEN and SYDVKM. The CDR3 consists of 14 residues. The CDR3, as DNA: TGTGCCAGCAGCCGGTCAGGCGGGAACACTGAAGCTTTCTTT. It codes for CASSRSGGNTEAFF.

A word on this clonotype: It is unclear where the CDR3 begins or ends on the DNA, so no DNA is shown, and the CDR3 is as TCRdb lists it. The chain recombines TRBV7-3 with TRBJ2-7; no DNA check was done on the table's D call, TRBD1. Germline-derived CDR1 and CDR2 are SGHTA and FQGTGA. The CDR3 region is 20 residues in length, termini included. The CDR3 is CASSFYICSARYRDPYEQYF.

This clonotype was recorded many times. V gene TRBV2 combines with J gene TRBJ2-1; 7 bases are shared with TRBD2. The J segment lost 4 bases and the V segment lost 7 bases, leaving 7 bases of the junction unmatched. The CDR3 extends over 14 amino acids. CDR1 is SNHLY, CDR2 FYNNEI, per germline. CDR3 amino acids: CASKTSGAYNEQFF. CDR3 sequence (DNA): TGTGCCAGCAAGACCAGCGGGGCATACAATGAGCAGTTCTTC.